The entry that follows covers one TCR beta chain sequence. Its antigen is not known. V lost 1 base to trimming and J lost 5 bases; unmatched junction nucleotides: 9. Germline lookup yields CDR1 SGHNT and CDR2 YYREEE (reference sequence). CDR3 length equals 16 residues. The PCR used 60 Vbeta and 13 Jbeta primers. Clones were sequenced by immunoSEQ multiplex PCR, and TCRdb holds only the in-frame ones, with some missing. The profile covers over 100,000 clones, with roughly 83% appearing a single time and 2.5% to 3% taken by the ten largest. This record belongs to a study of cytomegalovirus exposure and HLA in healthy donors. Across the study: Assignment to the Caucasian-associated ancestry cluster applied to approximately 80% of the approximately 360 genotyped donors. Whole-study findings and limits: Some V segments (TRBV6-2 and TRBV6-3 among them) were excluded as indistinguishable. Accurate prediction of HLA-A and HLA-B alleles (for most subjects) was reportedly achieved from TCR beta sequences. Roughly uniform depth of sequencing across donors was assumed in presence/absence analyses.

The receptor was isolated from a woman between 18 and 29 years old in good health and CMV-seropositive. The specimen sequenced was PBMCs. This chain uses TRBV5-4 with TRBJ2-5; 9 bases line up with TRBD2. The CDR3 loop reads CASSLSASGMGETQYF. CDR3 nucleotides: TGTGCCAGCAGCTTGTCGGCTAGCGGGATGGGGGAGACCCAGTACTTC.